Following are 27 T cell receptor beta chains from one sample sequenced in a study of blood T cell repertoires in COVID-19. Clones were sequenced by immunoSEQ multiplex PCR, and TCRdb holds only the in-frame ones, with some missing. The sample carries a few hundred thousand clones, about four fifths recorded once. Sequenced input: peripheral blood. These receptors all stem from a man aged 80 or over with acute or convalescent COVID-19.

The chain carries TRBV2 and TRBJ2-7; 8 bases fit TRBD2. Germline CDR1 and CDR2: SNHLY and FYNNEI. The CDR3 extends over 14 amino acids. V shed 8 bases, J shed 1 base, and the junction held 7 bases outside the gene matches. DNA for the CDR3: TGTGCCAGCGGTTGGTTAGCGGGGTCCTACGAGCAGTACTTC. It codes for CASGWLAGSYEQYF. Full variable domain (outside the CDR3, taken from reference TRBV2 and TRBJ2-7): EPEVTQTPSHQVTQMGQEVILRCVPISNHLYFYWYRQILGQKVEFLVSFYNNEISEKSEIFDDQFSVERPDGSNFTLKIRSTKLEDSAMYFCASGWLAGSYEQYFGPGTRLTVT.

The CDR3 DNA reads TGTGCCAGCAGCTTCTCCAGGACAGGGCTAAGCGGAAACACCATATATTTT. Translation gives CASSFSRTGLSGNTIYF. The chain links TRBV5-4 to TRBJ1-3, with 8 nucleotides matching TRBD1. The CDR3 is made up of 17 amino acids. V lost 2 bases, J lost 4 bases, and 11 bases stayed unmatched. Germline V gene data show CDR1 as SGHNT and CDR2 as YYREEE (reference sequence).

This chain uses TRBV19 with TRBJ1-2; D unresolved. The germline gives CDR1 LNHDA, CDR2 SQIVND (reference sequence). The CDR3 sequence is 14 residues long. V was cut by 7 bases and J by 1 base, with 13 bases left in between. The CDR3 region has the DNA TGTGCCAGTAACGGTAAAGTTATTAACTATGGCTACACCTTC. Translation: CASNGKVINYGYTF.

This chain connects TRBV18 to TRBJ2-7; D unclear. The CDR3 has 13 residues. Germline V CDR1 and CDR2: KGHSH, LQKENI. Deletions cut 0 bases from V and 5 bases from J, with 8 bases between. The CDR3 nucleotides read TGTGCCAGCTCACCACCGAACTTGGACGAGCAGTACTTC. It encodes CASSPPNLDEQYF.

This chain links TRBV11-2 with TRBJ1-1, with 7 bases lining up with TRBD1. Germline V gene data show CDR1 as SGHAT and CDR2 as FQNNGV. J was trimmed by 4 bases and V by 0 bases; bases with no gene match: 5. This CDR3 has 15 residues. In DNA form, the CDR3 reads TGTGCCAGCAGCTTAGATGGGTCAGGGGGCACTGAAGCTTTCTTT. Translating gives CASSLDGSGGTEAFF.

CDR3 DNA sequence: TGTGCCAGCAGTTTAACTCTAGGGGCCTCCGGTCCACCCCTCCACTTT. Its protein is CASSLTLGASGPPLHF. The chain joins TRBV28 to TRBJ1-6, with D possibly matching TRBD1 (5 bases). This CDR3 region has 16 residues. Between the trimmed V and J ends, which lost 2 bases and 11 bases, there was a span of 19 bases. CDR1 and CDR2 (germline): MDHEN, SYDVKM.

This clone turned up a few times. V gene TRBV5-1 combines with J gene TRBJ2-7; 10 bases match TRBD1. Germline V gene data show CDR1 as SGHRS and CDR2 as YFSETQ. Unmatched junction bases numbered 19, after V lost 3 bases and J lost 10 bases. The CDR3 loop spans 17 amino acids. The CDR3 DNA sequence: TGCGCCAGCAGCTCCCGGGAGGGGGGACAGGGGACCCTCGAACAGTACTTC. Its protein product is CASSSREGGQGTLEQYF.

The V gene is TRBV5-1, the J gene TRBJ1-1; 9 bases match TRBD1. Germline CDR1 and CDR2: SGHRS and YFSETQ. The CDR3 is 16 residues long. The J segment lost 0 bases and the V segment lost 0 bases, leaving 3 bases of the junction unmatched. In DNA form, the CDR3 reads TGCGCCAGCAGCTTGGACGGACAGGGGTTGAACACTGAAGCTTTCTTT. Protein sequence: CASSLDGQGLNTEAFF.

The chain recombines TRBV9 with TRBJ1-2, with 9 bases lining up with TRBD1. This CDR3 is 15 amino acids long. Germline CDR1 is SGDLS and CDR2 is YYNGEE. Unmatched junction bases numbered 12, after V lost 0 bases and J lost 12 bases. CDR3 region: CASSVDPGTGLYNTF. The CDR3 DNA reads as TGTGCCAGCAGCGTAGATCCCGGGACAGGGCTCTACAACACCTTC.

CDR3 sequence reads: CASSLAAGRYNEQFF. The CDR3 nucleotides read TGTGCCAGCAGCTTAGCAGCGGGGCGATACAATGAGCAGTTCTTC. The chain recombines TRBV11-3 with TRBJ2-1; 7 nucleotides line up with TRBD2. Trimming removed 1 base from V and 4 bases from J; junction bases left unmatched: 4. CDR1 is SGHNT, CDR2 YENEEA, per germline. The CDR3 runs 15 residues.

V is TRBV7-9 and J is TRBJ1-5; D uncertain. In germline, CDR1 is SEHNR, CDR2 FQNEAQ (reference sequence). The CDR3 totals 14 residues. Between the trimmed V and J ends, which lost 5 bases and 9 bases, there was a span of 17 bases. The CDR3 DNA reads TGTGCCAGCAGCAACAGTCTGGAAAGCGGGCCCCAGCATTTT. It codes for CASSNSLESGPQHF.

This chain connects TRBV2 to TRBJ2-5; TRBD2 might be the D (5 bases). Germline V gives CDR1 SNHLY, CDR2 FYNNEI. The CDR3 is 14 amino acids. The V and J ends lost 5 bases and 4 bases respectively, with 14 bases between them. The CDR3 is CASSSIGLAETQYF. The CDR3 DNA follows: TGTGCCAGCAGTTCCATCGGGCTAGCAGAGACCCAGTACTTC.

The V call is TRBV29-1, the J call TRBJ2-1, with D maybe TRBD2 (6 bases). Trimming took off 7 bases at V and 7 bases at J, with 17 bases between the two ends. CDR3 length: 13 residues. Germline CDR1 is SQVTM and CDR2 is ANQGSEA. CDR3 sequence: CSASGLTRNEQFF. CDR3 DNA: TGCAGCGCCTCGGGACTTACGAGGAATGAGCAGTTCTTC.

V and J are TRBV12-3 or TRBV12-4 and TRBJ2-7; 7 nucleotides agree with TRBD1. With 8 bases clipped from V and 6 bases from J, the junction kept 10 bases outside the gene matches. The CDR3 extends over 13 amino acids. The CDR3 sequence is CASRDSAIGEQYF. As DNA, the CDR3 is TGTGCCAGCCGGGACAGCGCTATCGGCGAGCAGTACTTC.

CDR3 bases: TGTGCCAGTGTACCCGGACATGGTGAAAAACTGTTTTTT. It translates to CASVPGHGEKLFF. The chain links TRBV19 to TRBJ1-4, with TRBD1 as a possible D gene (5 bases). The germline CDR1 and CDR2 sequences are LNHDA and SQIVND (reference sequence). V was trimmed by 8 bases and J by 7 bases, leaving 14 bases between them. This CDR3 has 13 residues.

A remark on this clone: At the DNA level, this CDR3 is encoded by other sequences in the same sample as well. The rearrangement links TRBV5-1 to TRBJ2-2; TRBD1 aligns across 8 bases. Looked up from germline, CDR1 is SGHRS and CDR2 is YFSETQ. The length of the CDR3 is 15 residues. V lost 4 bases to trimming and J lost 1 base; unmatched junction nucleotides: 3. The CDR3 nucleotides read TGCGCCAGCAGCCCGGGACAGGTGAACACCGGGGAGCTGTTTTTT. It is translated as CASSPGQVNTGELFF.

This rearrangement joins TRBV10-3 to TRBJ2-7, with 10 bases matching TRBD2. Looked up from germline, CDR1 is ENHRY and CDR2 is SYGVKD. The CDR3 spans 15 residues. The V and J ends lost 4 bases and 7 bases, in that order; junction bases with no gene match: 10. The CDR3 DNA reads as TGTGCCATCAGTGCCCAGGAGCGGGGGGGCTGGGAGCAGTACTTC. Its protein product is CAISAQERGGWEQYF.

This chain uses TRBV5-8 with TRBJ2-3; 8 bases agree with TRBD2. V dropped 0 bases and J dropped 0; count of bases not matched to a gene: 6. The CDR3 has 17 residues. The germline CDR1 and CDR2 sequences are SGHTS and YDEGEE. CDR3 protein: CASSLGTSSGSTDTQYF. DNA for the CDR3: TGTGCCAGCAGCTTGGGGACGTCTAGCGGGAGCACAGATACGCAGTATTTT.

The DNA for the CDR3 is TGTGCCAGCAGCCAAGACCGTAACACCGGGGAGCTGTTTTTT. This gives the protein CASSQDRNTGELFF. The rearrangement links TRBV4-2 to TRBJ2-2; the D is unclear. Between the trimmed V and J ends, which lost 0 bases and 2 bases, there was a span of 4 bases. CDR1 is LGHNA, CDR2 YNFKEQ, per germline. This CDR3 is 14 amino acids long.

The chain couples TRBV7-2 to TRBJ2-1; 9 bases fit TRBD2. The germline CDR1 and CDR2 sequences are SGHTA and FQGNSA. Trimming at V came to 5 bases and at J to 5 bases, leaving 7 bases not matched to a gene. This CDR3 spans 15 amino acids. CDR3 residues: CASSPGAGGHNEQFF. The CDR3 nucleotides read TGTGCCAGCAGCCCGGGTGCGGGGGGGCACAATGAGCAGTTCTTC.

The gene calls are TRBV5-1 and TRBJ1-2; possibly TRBD1 for D (6 bases). V gave up 0 bases and J gave up 3 bases, with 6 bases separating them. Per the germline V gene, CDR1 is SGHRS and CDR2 is YFSETQ. The CDR3 runs 13 residues. The CDR3 here is CASSLGTDYGYTF. The CDR3 nucleotides are TGCGCCAGCAGCTTGGGGACAGACTATGGCTACACCTTC.

This clone appeared a few times. The chain has TRBV5-5 and TRBJ2-5, with a weak D call TRBD2 (6 bases). Per the germline V gene, CDR1 is SGHKS and CDR2 is YYEKEE (reference sequence). CDR3 length equals 13 residues. V was pared by 1 base and J by 4 bases, with 8 bases between. The CDR3 DNA is TGTGCCAGCAGCTTGTGGGGGGTAGAGACCCAGTACTTC. Protein product: CASSLWGVETQYF.

The rearrangement uses TRBV5-5 and TRBJ2-6; 8 bases map to TRBD1. CDR1 and CDR2 (germline): SGHKS, YYEKEE (reference sequence). Trimming at V came to 0 bases and at J to 4 bases, leaving 12 bases not matched to a gene. CDR3 length equals 19 residues. The CDR3 region is CASSLAKGTGGTGANVLTF. The CDR3 nucleotides read TGTGCCAGCAGCTTGGCTAAAGGGACAGGCGGGACCGGGGCCAACGTCCTGACTTTC. The full variable domain, completed using reference TRBV5-5 and TRBJ2-6, is DAGVTQSPTHLIKTRGQQVTLRCSPISGHKSVSWYQQVLGQGPQFIFQYYEKEERGRGNFPDRFSARQFPNYSSELNVNALLLGDSALYLCASSLAKGTGGTGANVLTFGAGSRLTVL.

The chain couples TRBV7-3 to TRBJ2-1; 9 bases fit TRBD2. CDR3 length: 16 amino acids. V gave up 5 bases and J gave up 0 bases; unmatched junction bases: 5. CDR1 is SGHTA, CDR2 FQGTGA, per germline. The CDR3 DNA is TGTGCCAGCAGCGCCCATAGCGGGAGCTCCTACAATGAGCAGTTCTTC. This translates into CASSAHSGSSYNEQFF.

Here the CDR3 DNA reads TGTGCCAGCAGCGGACAAAGAGGACGGTCGAACACTGAAGCTTTCTTT. Encoded protein: CASSGQRGRSNTEAFF. The chain is built from TRBV7-8 and TRBJ1-1, with D perhaps TRBD1 (5 bases). With 5 bases removed from V and 1 base from J, the gap between germline ends came to 17 bases. The CDR3 has 16 amino acids. The germline V gene encodes CDR1 SGHVS and CDR2 FQNEAQ.

The chain links TRBV6-5 to TRBJ1-1; TRBD1 matches 10 bases. J gave up 10 bases and V 0 bases, and 5 bases lay outside the gene matches. Germline V lookup: CDR1 MNHEY, CDR2 SVGAGI. CDR3 length: 14 residues. As DNA, the CDR3 is TGTGCCAGCAGTTACTCGAGGGACAGGGGAGTAGCTTTCTTT. It translates to CASSYSRDRGVAFF.

The chain links TRBV5-4 to TRBJ1-4, with D possibly being TRBD1 (6 bases). Trimming stripped 3 bases from V and 3 bases from J, with 9 bases between. Germline values: CDR1 SGHNT, CDR2 YYREEE (reference sequence). The CDR3 has 14 amino acids. CDR3 sequence reads: CASSSGQSNEKLFF. In DNA form, the CDR3 reads TGTGCCAGCAGCTCTGGACAGTCTAATGAAAAACTGTTTTTT.